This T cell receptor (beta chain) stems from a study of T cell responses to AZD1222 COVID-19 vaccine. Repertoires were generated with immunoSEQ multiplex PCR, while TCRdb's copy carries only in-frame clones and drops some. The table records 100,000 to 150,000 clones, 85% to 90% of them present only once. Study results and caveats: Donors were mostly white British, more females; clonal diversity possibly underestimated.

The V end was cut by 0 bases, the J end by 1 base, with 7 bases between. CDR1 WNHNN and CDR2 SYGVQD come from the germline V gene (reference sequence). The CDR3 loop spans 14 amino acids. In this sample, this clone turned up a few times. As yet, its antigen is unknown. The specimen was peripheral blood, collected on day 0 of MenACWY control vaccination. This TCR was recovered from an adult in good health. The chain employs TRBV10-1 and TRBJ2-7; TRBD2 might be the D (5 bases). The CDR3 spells CASSESGGSYEQYF. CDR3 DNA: TGCGCCAGCAGTGAGTCAGGAGGTTCCTACGAGCAGTACTTC.